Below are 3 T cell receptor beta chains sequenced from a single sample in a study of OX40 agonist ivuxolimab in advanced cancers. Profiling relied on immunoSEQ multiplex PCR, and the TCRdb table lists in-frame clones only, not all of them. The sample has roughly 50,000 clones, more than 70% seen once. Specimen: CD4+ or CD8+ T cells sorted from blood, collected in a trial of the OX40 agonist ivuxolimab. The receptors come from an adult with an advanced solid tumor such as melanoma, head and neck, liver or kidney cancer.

The CDR3 nucleotides read TGCGCCAGCAGACAGGGACTAGCGGGGGGCACCGAGTACTTC. Its translation: CASRQGLAGGTEYF. V gene TRBV5-1 combines with J gene TRBJ2-7; 15 nucleotides agree with TRBD2. The V and J ends lost 5 bases and 11 bases, in that order; junction bases with no gene match: 8. Germline V gives CDR1 SGHRS, CDR2 YFSETQ. The CDR3 is 14 amino acids.

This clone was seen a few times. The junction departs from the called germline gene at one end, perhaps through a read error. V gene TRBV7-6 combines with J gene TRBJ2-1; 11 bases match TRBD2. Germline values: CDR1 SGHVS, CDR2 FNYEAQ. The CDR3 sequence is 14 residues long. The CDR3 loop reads CASSLAGGLDEQFF. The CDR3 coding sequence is TGTGCCAGCAGTTTAGCGGGGGGGTTGGATGAGCAGTTCTTC. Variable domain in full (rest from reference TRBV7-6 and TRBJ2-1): GAGVSQSPRYKVTKRGQDVALRCDPISGHVSLYWYRQALGQGPEFLTYFNYEAQQDKSGLPNDRFSAERPEGSISTLTIQRTEQRDSAMYRCASSLAGGLDEQFFGPGTRLTVL.

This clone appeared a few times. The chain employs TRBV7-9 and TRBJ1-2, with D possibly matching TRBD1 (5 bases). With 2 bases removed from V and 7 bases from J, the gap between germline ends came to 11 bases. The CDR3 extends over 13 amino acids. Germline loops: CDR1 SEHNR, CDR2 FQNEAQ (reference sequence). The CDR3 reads CASSLSTARGYTF. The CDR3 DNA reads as TGTGCCAGCAGCTTATCGACAGCGCGTGGCTACACCTTC.